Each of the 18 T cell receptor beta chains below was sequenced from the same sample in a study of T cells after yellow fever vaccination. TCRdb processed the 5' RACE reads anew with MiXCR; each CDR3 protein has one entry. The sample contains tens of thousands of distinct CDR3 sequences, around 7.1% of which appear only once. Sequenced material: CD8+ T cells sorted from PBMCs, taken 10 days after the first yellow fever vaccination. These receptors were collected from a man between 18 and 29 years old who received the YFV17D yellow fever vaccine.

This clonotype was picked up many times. The CDR3 loop reads CARPRRREQQETQYF. For the CDR3, the DNA is TGTGCCAGGCCCCGTCGCCGGGAACAACAAGAGACCCAGTACTTC. The V call is TRBV12-1, the J call TRBJ2-5; the table calls TRBD1, which could not be checked here. TRBV12-1 has pseudogene status. There are 15 residues in the CDR3.

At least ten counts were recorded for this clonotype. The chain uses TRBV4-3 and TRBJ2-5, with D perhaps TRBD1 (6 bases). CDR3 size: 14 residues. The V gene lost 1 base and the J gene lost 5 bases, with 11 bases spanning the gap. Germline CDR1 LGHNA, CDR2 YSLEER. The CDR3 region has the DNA TGCGCCAGCAGCCAAGCCCAGGGGTGGGAGACCCAGTACTTC. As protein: CASSQAQGWETQYF.

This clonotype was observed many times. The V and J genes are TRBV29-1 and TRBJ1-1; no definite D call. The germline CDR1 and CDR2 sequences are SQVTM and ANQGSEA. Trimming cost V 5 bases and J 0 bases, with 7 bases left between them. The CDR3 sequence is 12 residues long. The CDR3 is CSVIGMNTEAFF. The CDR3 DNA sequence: TGCAGCGTTATAGGGATGAACACTGAAGCTTTCTTT. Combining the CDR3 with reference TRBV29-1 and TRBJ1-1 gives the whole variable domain SAVISQKPSRDICQRGTSLTIQCQVDSQVTMMFWYRQQPGQSLTLIATANQGSEATYESGFVIDKFPISRPNLTFSTLTVSNMSPEDSSIYLCSVIGMNTEAFFGQGTRLTVV.

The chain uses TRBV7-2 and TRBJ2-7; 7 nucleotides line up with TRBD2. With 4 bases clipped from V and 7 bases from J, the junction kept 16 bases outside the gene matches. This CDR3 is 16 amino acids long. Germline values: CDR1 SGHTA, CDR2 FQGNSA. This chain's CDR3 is CASSYLPGTIIREQYF. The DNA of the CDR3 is TGTGCCAGCAGCTATCTCCCCGGGACTATTATACGAGAGCAGTACTTC.

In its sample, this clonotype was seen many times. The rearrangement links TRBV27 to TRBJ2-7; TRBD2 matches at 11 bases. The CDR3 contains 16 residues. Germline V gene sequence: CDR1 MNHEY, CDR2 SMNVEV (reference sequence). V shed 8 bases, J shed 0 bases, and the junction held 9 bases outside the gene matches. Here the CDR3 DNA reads TGTGCCAGCGCATCCGGGCTAGCGGGGGGCTCCTACGAGCAGTACGTC. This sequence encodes CASASGLAGGSYEQYV.

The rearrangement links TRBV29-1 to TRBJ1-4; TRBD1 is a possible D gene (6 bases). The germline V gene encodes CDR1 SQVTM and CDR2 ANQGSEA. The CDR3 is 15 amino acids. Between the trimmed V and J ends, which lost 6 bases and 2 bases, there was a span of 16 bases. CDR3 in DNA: TGCAGCGTGGAGGGGGGAATCGGGACTAATGAAAAACTGTTTTTT. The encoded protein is CSVEGGIGTNEKLFF.

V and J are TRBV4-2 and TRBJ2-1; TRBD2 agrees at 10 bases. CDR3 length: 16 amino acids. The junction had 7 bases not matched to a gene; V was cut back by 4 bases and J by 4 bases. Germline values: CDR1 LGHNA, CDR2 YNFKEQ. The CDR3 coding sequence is TGTGCCAGCAGCCGCCTAACTAGCGGGGTTTACAATGAGCAGTTCTTC. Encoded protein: CASSRLTSGVYNEQFF.

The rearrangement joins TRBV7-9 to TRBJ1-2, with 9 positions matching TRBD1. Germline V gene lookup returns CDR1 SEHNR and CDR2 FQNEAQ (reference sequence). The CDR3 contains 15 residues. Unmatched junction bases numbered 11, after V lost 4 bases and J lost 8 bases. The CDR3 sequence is CASSSQTGTGIGYTF. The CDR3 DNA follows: TGTGCCAGCAGCTCACAAACCGGGACAGGGATAGGCTACACCTTC.

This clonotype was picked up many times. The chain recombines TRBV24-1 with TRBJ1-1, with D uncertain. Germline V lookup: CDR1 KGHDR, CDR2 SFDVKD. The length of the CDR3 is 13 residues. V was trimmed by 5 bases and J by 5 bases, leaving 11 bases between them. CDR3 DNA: TGTGCCACCAGTGGGGATTCAGGAACTGAAGCTTTCTTT. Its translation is CATSGDSGTEAFF.

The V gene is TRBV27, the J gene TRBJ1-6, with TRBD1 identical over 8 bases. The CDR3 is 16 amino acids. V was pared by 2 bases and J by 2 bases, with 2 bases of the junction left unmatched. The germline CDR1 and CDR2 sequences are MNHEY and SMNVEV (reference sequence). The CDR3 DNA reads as TGTGCCAGCAGTTTAGGACAGGGCACCTATAATTCACCCCTCCACTTT. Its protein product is CASSLGQGTYNSPLHF.

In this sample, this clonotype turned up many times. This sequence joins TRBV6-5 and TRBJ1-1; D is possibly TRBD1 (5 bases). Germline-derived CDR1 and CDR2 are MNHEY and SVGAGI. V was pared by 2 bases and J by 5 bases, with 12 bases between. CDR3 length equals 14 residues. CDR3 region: CASSYRSWGTEAFF. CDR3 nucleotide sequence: TGTGCCAGCAGTTACCGATCATGGGGGACTGAAGCTTTCTTT.

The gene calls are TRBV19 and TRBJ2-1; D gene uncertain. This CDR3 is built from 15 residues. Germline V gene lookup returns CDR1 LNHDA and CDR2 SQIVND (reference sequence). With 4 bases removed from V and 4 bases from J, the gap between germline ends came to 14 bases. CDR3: CASSTFDVGYNEQFF. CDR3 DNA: TGTGCCAGTAGTACTTTCGACGTGGGGTACAATGAGCAGTTCTTC.

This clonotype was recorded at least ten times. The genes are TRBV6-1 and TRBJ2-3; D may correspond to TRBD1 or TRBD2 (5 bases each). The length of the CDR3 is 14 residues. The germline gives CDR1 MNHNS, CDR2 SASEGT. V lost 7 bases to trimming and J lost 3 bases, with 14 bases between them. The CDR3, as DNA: TGTGCCAGCAACCCAGGGACGGCTACAGATACGCAGTATTTT. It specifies CASNPGTATDTQYF.

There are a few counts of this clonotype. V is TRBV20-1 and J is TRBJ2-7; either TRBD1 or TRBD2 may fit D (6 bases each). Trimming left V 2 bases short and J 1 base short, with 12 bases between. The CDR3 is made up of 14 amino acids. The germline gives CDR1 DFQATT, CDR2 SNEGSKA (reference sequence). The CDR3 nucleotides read TGCAGTGCTAGAAGGGGGACTGATTCCTACGAGCAGTACGTC. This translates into CSARRGTDSYEQYV.

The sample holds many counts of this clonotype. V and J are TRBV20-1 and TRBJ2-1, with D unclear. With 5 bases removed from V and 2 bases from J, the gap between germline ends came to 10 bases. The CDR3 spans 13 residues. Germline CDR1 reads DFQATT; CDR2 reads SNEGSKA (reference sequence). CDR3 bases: TGCAGTGCTTCTAGTGTCCCCTACAATGAGCAGTTCTTC. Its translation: CSASSVPYNEQFF.

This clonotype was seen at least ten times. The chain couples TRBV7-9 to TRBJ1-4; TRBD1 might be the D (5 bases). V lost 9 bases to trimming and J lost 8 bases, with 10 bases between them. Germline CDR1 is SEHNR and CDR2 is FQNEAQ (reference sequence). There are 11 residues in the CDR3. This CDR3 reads CASTGGEKLFF. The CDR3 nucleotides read TGTGCCAGTACCGGGGGGGAAAAACTGTTTTTT.

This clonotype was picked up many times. CDR3 region: CAAGYSSYEQYF. The CDR3 DNA sequence: TGTGCCGCCGGGTACAGTTCCTACGAGCAGTACTTC. The chain uses TRBV27 and TRBJ2-7, with D unclear. The length of the CDR3 is 12 residues. V was clipped by 11 bases and J by 1 base, with 12 bases between them. CDR1 MNHEY and CDR2 SMNVEV come from the germline V gene (reference sequence).

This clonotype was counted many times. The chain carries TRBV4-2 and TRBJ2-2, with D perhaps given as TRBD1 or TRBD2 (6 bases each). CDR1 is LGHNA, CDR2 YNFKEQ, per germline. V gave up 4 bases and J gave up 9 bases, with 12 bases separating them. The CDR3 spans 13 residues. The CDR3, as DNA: TGTGCCAGCAGCCCCTACGGGGGCTGGGAGCTGTTTTTT. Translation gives CASSPYGGWELFF.